The source of this T cell receptor beta chain is a study of T cell responses to AZD1222 COVID-19 vaccine. Findings of the study overall: Nearly half of spike-specific TCRs reportedly target unmutated variant regions. The donor group comprised mostly white British people and more females; the analysis possibly underestimated clonal diversity. Scientists sampled the repertoires only once the peak T cell response had passed. Among vaccine-associated CD4 TCRs, coverage spanned spike, with dominance at 160-218 and 743-854.

Turning to this clone: The antigen is not known. The junction departs from germline at one end; a sequencing error may be responsible.

Sequencing was performed with immunoSEQ multiplex PCR; in TCRdb, only in-frame clones are kept and a portion is missing. The table shows about 170,000 clones, with around 90% occurring only once. This receptor was taken from an adult in good health. The sample in question was peripheral blood, obtained on day 0 of AZD1222 vaccination.

CDR3 sequence (DNA): TGTGCCAGCAGCTTAGCGCAGGGACAGCTTCTATTT. Translated, it gives CASSLAQGQLLF. The V call is TRBV7-2, the J call TRBJ1-5, with 7 bases aligning to TRBD1. This CDR3 has 12 amino acids. Germline V gene sequence: CDR1 SGHTA, CDR2 FQGNSA.